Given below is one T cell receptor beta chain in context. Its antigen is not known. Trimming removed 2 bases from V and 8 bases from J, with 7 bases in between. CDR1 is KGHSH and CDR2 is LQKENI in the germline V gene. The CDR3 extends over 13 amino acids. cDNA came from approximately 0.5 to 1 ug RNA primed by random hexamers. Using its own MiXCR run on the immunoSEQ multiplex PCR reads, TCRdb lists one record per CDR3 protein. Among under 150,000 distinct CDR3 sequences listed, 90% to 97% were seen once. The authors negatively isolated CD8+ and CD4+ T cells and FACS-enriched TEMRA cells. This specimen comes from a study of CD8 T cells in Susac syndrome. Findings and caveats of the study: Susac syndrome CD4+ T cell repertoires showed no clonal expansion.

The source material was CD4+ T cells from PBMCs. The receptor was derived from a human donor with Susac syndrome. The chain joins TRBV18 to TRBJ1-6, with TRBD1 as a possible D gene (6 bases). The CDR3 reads CASSPNRDSPLHF. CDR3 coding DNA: TGTGCCAGCTCACCAAACAGGGATTCACCCCTCCACTTT.